The clone carrying this T cell receptor (beta chain) came up a few times. Its antigen is unknown. This sample is drawn from a study of shared clonotypes between healthy human individuals. Donors comprised healthy HIV-negative adults lacking recent acute infections or vaccinations. Points from the study as a whole: It was observed that 5% to 6% of naive CD4 clonotypes were shared across a few donors. Sequencing depth was expected to influence donor clonotype sharing.

At deep level, the assay was performed. Produced via immunoSEQ multiplex PCR; TCRdb's table is partial and in-frame only. Of over a million clones in the sample, 96% were seen once. The sequence was obtained from a man between 25 and 39 years old in good health. The sample consisted of naive CD4+ T cells sorted from blood. Noted subset: CD45RA+ positively selected.

CDR3 sequence reads: CASSLGGQGVYEQYF. CDR3 DNA sequence: TGTGCCAGCAGTCTCGGGGGACAGGGGGTTTACGAGCAGTACTTC. The chain has TRBV7-9 and TRBJ2-7, with TRBD1 matching over 11 bases. V was clipped by 6 bases and J by 4 bases; unmatched bases: 8. Germline V gene sequence: CDR1 SEHNR, CDR2 FQNEAQ (reference sequence). The CDR3 has 15 amino acids.